This TCR beta chain was found in a study of blood T cell repertoires in COVID-19. There are 15 residues in the CDR3. After removal of 0 bases from V and 7 bases from J, the junction contained 4 bases not matched to a gene. The germline gives CDR1 SGDLS, CDR2 YYNGEE. Produced via immunoSEQ multiplex PCR; TCRdb's table is partial and in-frame only. There are about 240,000 clones in the sample; around 90% occur only once, and approximately 2.4% lies in the top ten. Material for sequencing was PBMCs or T cells enriched from blood (not recorded which). This sequence joins TRBV9 and TRBJ2-2; 9 bases line up with TRBD2. The TCR comes from a woman aged 25 to 39 with acute COVID-19. The CDR3 bases are TGTGCCAGCAGCGTAGGCGGGGGGGCGAACGGGGAGCTGTTTTTT. This encodes CASSVGGGANGELFF.